The next 11 T cell receptor beta chains were all read from a single sample in a study of blood T cell repertoires in COVID-19. The method was immunoSEQ multiplex PCR; TCRdb's version includes in-frame clones alone and lacks a portion of them. The table lists tens of thousands of clones, about 91% of them singletons, with around 5% in the top ten. The specimen sequenced was peripheral blood. Every receptor here comes from a woman in her fifties or sixties with active COVID-19.

The V call is TRBV7-2, the J call TRBJ2-1; TRBD1 might be the D (5 bases). The CDR3 has 15 amino acids. The germline V gene encodes CDR1 SGHTA and CDR2 FQGNSA. Trimming removed 4 bases from V and 3 bases from J, with 13 bases in between. The DNA of the CDR3 is TGTGCCAGCAGCTACTCCTCCAGGGACTACAATGAGCAGTTCTTC. Translating gives CASSYSSRDYNEQFF.

This chain connects TRBV2 to TRBJ2-7; 11 bases agree with TRBD2. This CDR3 is 15 amino acids long. The germline V gene encodes CDR1 SNHLY and CDR2 FYNNEI. V dropped 7 bases and J dropped 0; count of bases not matched to a gene: 5. The DNA for the CDR3 is TGTGCCAGCACCGCCGGGACTAGCGGCTCCTACGAGCAGTACTTC. Residues: CASTAGTSGSYEQYF.

This rearrangement joins TRBV5-1 to TRBJ2-5; 7 bases map to TRBD2. The CDR3 spans 14 residues. CDR1 and CDR2 (germline): SGHRS, YFSETQ. The V gene end was trimmed by 4 bases and the J gene end by 4 bases; junction bases not matched to a gene: 7. The CDR3 reads CASSGRTGGETQYF. The CDR3 DNA is TGCGCCAGCAGCGGGCGGACGGGAGGAGAGACCCAGTACTTC.

The sample holds one count of this clone. CDR3 amino acids: CASSASGSLAYNEQFF. CDR3 nucleotides: TGTGCCAGCTCGGCTAGCGGGAGTTTGGCATACAATGAGCAGTTCTTC. V is TRBV2 and J is TRBJ2-1; 10 bases map to TRBD2. CDR3 length: 16 residues. V lost 8 bases and J lost 4; bases outside the gene matches: 11. CDR1 and CDR2 from the germline V gene are SNHLY and FYNNEI.

This clone has just one count. The chain combines TRBV28 with TRBJ1-6; TRBD1 agrees at 8 bases. The CDR3 length is 15 residues. Germline CDR1 reads MDHEN; CDR2 reads SYDVKM. V shed 6 bases and J 9 bases; nucleotides not matched to a gene: 10. Here the CDR3 DNA reads TGTGCCAGCAGACCCCCGACAGGGGATCTTTCACCCCTCCACTTT. It translates to CASRPPTGDLSPLHF. Full variable domain (rest looked up from reference TRBV28 and TRBJ1-6): DVKVTQSSRYLVKRTGEKVFLECVQDMDHENMFWYRQDPGLGLRLIYFSYDVKMKEKGDIPEGYSVSREKKERFSLILESASTNQTSMYLCASRPPTGDLSPLHFGNGTRLTVT.

The chain couples TRBV7-2 to TRBJ1-4; 7 bases match TRBD1. The CDR3 is 16 residues long. Germline V gene data show CDR1 as SGHTA and CDR2 as FQGNSA. The J segment lost 8 bases and the V segment lost 1 base, leaving 10 bases of the junction unmatched. For the CDR3, the DNA is TGTGCCAGCAGCTTAGTTCCGGGACAGCAAACAGAAAAACTGTTTTTT. Its protein is CASSLVPGQQTEKLFF.

The chain has TRBV29-1 and TRBJ1-4; possibly TRBD1 for D (5 bases). Germline V gene sequence: CDR1 SQVTM, CDR2 ANQGSEA. The V end was cut by 6 bases, the J end by 2 bases, with 10 bases between. The CDR3 has 13 residues. The CDR3 region has the DNA TGCAGCGTAGGAGGGGATACTAATGAAAAACTGTTTTTT. Translating gives CSVGGDTNEKLFF. Based on the CDR3 plus reference TRBV29-1 and TRBJ1-4, the full variable domain is SAVISQKPSRDICQRGTSLTIQCQVDSQVTMMFWYRQQPGQSLTLIATANQGSEATYESGFVIDKFPISRPNLTFSTLTVSNMSPEDSSIYLCSVGGDTNEKLFFGSGTQLSVL.

V gene TRBV6-4 combines with J gene TRBJ2-3; TRBD2 aligns across 12 bases. The germline CDR1 and CDR2 sequences are MRHNA and SNTAGT. The CDR3 contains 15 residues. Trimming at V came to 6 bases and at J to 4 bases, leaving 5 bases not matched to a gene. The chain's CDR3 is CASSPLAGGPDTQYF. DNA of the CDR3: TGTGCCAGCAGCCCACTAGCGGGAGGACCAGATACGCAGTATTTT.

The CDR3 reads CASGSAAFYNEQFF. The DNA for the CDR3 is TGTGCCAGCGGGTCGGCAGCGTTCTACAATGAGCAGTTCTTC. The chain is built from TRBV5-6 and TRBJ2-1, with D uncertain. Germline assignment: CDR1 SGHDT and CDR2 YYEEEE. Between the trimmed V and J ends, which lost 7 bases and 3 bases, there was a span of 14 bases. This CDR3 region has 14 residues.

This chain connects TRBV4-2 to TRBJ2-7; the match to TRBD2 covers 10 bases. CDR1 is LGHNA and CDR2 is YNFKEQ in the germline V gene. The V and J ends lost 2 bases and 5 bases, in that order; junction bases with no gene match: 9. The CDR3 is 16 residues long. The CDR3, as DNA: TGTGCCAGCAGCCAAACACAGCGGGAGGGAGGCCACGAGCAGTACTTC. This gives the protein CASSQTQREGGHEQYF.

The chain recombines TRBV19 with TRBJ2-6; D ambiguous. Trimming cost V 5 bases and J 0 bases, with 14 bases left between them. Germline CDR1 is LNHDA and CDR2 is SQIVND (reference sequence). There are 17 residues in the CDR3. For the CDR3, the DNA is TGTGCCAGTAGTCTGGGCAGGCCACGCTCTGGGGCCAACGTCCTGACTTTC. Translating gives CASSLGRPRSGANVLTF.